A selection of T cell receptor beta chains follows, all from one sample in a study of T cells in Graves' hyperthyroidism and ophthalmopathy. TCRdb re-analysed the multiplex PCR reads in MiXCR, keeping a single row per CDR3 protein. Of around 620,000 distinct CDR3 sequences in the sample, roughly 17% are singletons; the top ten hold 3.8%. Material: blood. These receptors all come from a woman under 40 with Graves' hyperthyroidism. CDR3s include the opening cysteine and the closing phenylalanine or tryptophan. The D gene is left open where the match is weak. Clone size is shown for a subset of rows, as once, few, many or a class of expanded clone.

many	TRBV7-8	TRBJ2-3	NA	15	CASSTQAPLTDTQYF	TGTGCCAGCAGCACGCAAGCCCCCCTCACAGATACGCAGTATTTT
once	TRBV15	TRBJ2-7	NA	13	CATSRDLLPEQYF	TGTGCCACCAGCAGAGATCTGTTGCCCGAGCAGTACTTC
NA	TRBV20-1	TRBJ2-1	NA	11	CSVHDLDEQFF	TGCAGTGTTCATGATTTGGATGAGCAGTTCTTC
NA	TRBV25-1	TRBJ1-2	NA	13	CASREEQGYGYTF	TGTGCCAGCAGAGAAGAGCAGGGCTATGGCTACACCTTC
many	TRBV20-1	TRBJ2-3	TRBD2	15	CSATWEGRTRDTQYF	TGCAGTGCTACCTGGGAGGGCCGTACCAGGGATACGCAGTATTTT
many	TRBV29-1	TRBJ2-3	TRBD1	12	CSISQGADTQYF	TGCAGCATATCCCAGGGGGCAGATACGCAGTATTTT
NA	TRBV6-5	TRBJ1-5	NA	14	CASSYSEESQSQHF	TGTGCCAGCAGTTACTCTGAGGAAAGTCAGTCCCAGCATTTT
few	TRBV28	TRBJ2-1	TRBD2	16	CASTALSGPAYNEQFF	TGTGCCAGCACCGCACTTAGCGGGCCTGCCTACAATGAGCAGTTCTTC
many	TRBV7-2	TRBJ2-1	TRBD2	16	CASSLAGGVGYNEQFF	TGTGCCAGCAGCCTAGCGGGAGGGGTCGGGTACAATGAGCAGTTCTTC
few	TRBV15	TRBJ2-3	TRBD2	15	CAIGSGRASTDTQYF	TGTGCCATCGGTAGCGGGAGGGCATCTACAGATACGCAGTATTTT